What follows are 5 T cell receptor beta chains derived from one specimen sequenced in a study of blood T cells in healthy people across ages. The authors ran a second PCR of about 6 to 11 cycles using a sample-barcoded 5' primer and a J-beta primer mix. One entry per CDR3 protein, called by TCRdb with MiXCR from the 5' RACE reads. The table has 1.5 million to 2 million distinct CDR3 sequences, about 32% seen once. The sequencing input was blood. The receptor source for this set is a woman aged 25-40 years in good health.

This clonotype showed up just a few times. V and J are TRBV13 and TRBJ1-5; D gene uncertain. The V gene's germline CDR1 is PRHDT and CDR2 FYEKMQ (reference sequence). CDR3 length equals 14 residues. Trimming pared 5 bases from V and 3 bases from J, leaving 11 bases between. Written as DNA, the CDR3 is TGTGCCAGCAGCCCCGGGCACCACAATCAGCCCCAGCATTTT. This sequence encodes CASSPGHHNQPQHF.

The genes are TRBV20-1 and TRBJ2-5; D may be TRBD2 (6 bases). Germline loops: CDR1 DFQATT, CDR2 SNEGSKA (reference sequence). Trimming left V 0 bases short and J 9 bases short, with 35 bases between. The CDR3 sequence is 20 residues long. The DNA for the CDR3 is TGCAGTGCTAGAGAATCCGACCCTAGCGCCTTGCCCCCGTTCCCGAGGGCCCAGTACTTC. The encoded protein is CSARESDPSALPPFPRAQYF.

This sequence joins TRBV3-1 and TRBJ1-5; D remains ambiguous. Germline CDR1 LGHDT, CDR2 YNNKEL (reference sequence). V lost 0 bases to trimming and J lost 10 bases, with 10 bases between them. The CDR3 extends over 13 amino acids. The CDR3 sequence: CASSQEAGSPQHF. CDR3 in DNA: TGTGCCAGCAGCCAAGAGGCGGGGAGCCCCCAGCATTTT. The full variable domain, its missing parts supplied by reference TRBV3-1 and TRBJ1-5, is DTAVSQTPKYLVTQMGNDKSIKCEQNLGHDTMYWYKQDSKKFLKIMFSYNNKELIINETVPNRFSPKSPDKAHLNLHINSLELGDSAVYFCASSQEAGSPQHFGDGTRLSIL.

The sample holds one count of this clonotype. This chain uses TRBV9 with TRBJ2-6; 7 nucleotides line up with TRBD1. J lost 1 base, V lost 0 bases, and 7 bases had no gene match. The CDR3 has 18 amino acids. Germline CDR1 and CDR2: SGDLS and YYNGEE. CDR3 region: CASSVGPGGPSGANVLTF. CDR3 in DNA: TGTGCCAGCAGCGTAGGCCCAGGGGGTCCATCTGGGGCCAACGTCCTGACTTTC. Filled out from reference TRBV9 and TRBJ2-6, the complete variable domain reads DSGVTQTPKHLITATGQRVTLRCSPRSGDLSVYWYQQSLDQGLQFLIQYYNGEERAKGNILERFSAQQFPDLHSELNLSSLELGDSALYFCASSVGPGGPSGANVLTFGAGSRLTVL.

The CDR3 nucleotides read TGTGCCAGCAGGGGGACAGAGTTCGACGAGCAGTACTTC. It is translated as CASRGTEFDEQYF. V usage is TRBV27 and J usage is TRBJ2-7; 7 bases line up with TRBD1. Trimming at V came to 6 bases and at J to 5 bases, leaving 7 bases not matched to a gene. Germline loops: CDR1 MNHEY, CDR2 SMNVEV (reference sequence). CDR3 length: 13 residues.